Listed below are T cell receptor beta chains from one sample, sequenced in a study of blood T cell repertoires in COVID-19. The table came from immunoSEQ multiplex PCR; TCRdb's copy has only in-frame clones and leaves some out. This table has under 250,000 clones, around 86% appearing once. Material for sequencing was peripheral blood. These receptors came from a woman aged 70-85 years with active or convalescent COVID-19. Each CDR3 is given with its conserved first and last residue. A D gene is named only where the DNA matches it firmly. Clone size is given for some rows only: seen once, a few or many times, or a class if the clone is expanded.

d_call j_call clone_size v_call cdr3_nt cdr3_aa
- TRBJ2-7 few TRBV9 TGTGCCAGCAGCGTCCGGGACATTCCTAGAGGCGAGCAGTACTTC CASSVRDIPRGEQYF
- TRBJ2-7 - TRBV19 TGTGCCAGTAGTATATACGCCGGTTACGAGCAGTACTTC CASSIYAGYEQYF
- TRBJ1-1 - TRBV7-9 TGTGCCAGCCAGCTGAGGGCAGGAGCTGAAGCTTTCTTT CASQLRAGAEAFF
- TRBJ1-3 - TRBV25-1 TGTGCCAGCAGTCTGGGGCCAAACACCATATATTTT CASSLGPNTIYF
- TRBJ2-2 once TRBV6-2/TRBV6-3 TGTGCCAGCAGCCGGGTCAAATCGGGAGCCGGGGAGCTGTTTTTT CASSRVKSGAGELFF
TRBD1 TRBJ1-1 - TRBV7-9 TGTGCCAGCAGCTTCCGGGACAGCCCCACTGAAGCTTTCTTT CASSFRDSPTEAFF
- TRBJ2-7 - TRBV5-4 TGTGCCAGCAGCTTGAGCGGCGAGCAGTACTTC CASSLSGEQYF
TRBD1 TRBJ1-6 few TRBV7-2 TGTGCCAGCAGAGACCAGACAGGGGGATCACCCCTCCACTTT CASRDQTGGSPLHF
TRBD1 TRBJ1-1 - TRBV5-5 TGTGCCAGCAACCAGGGGGTCAGGATGAACACTGAAGCTTTCTTT CASNQGVRMNTEAFF
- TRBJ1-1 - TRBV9 TGTGCCAGCAGCGTCATAACAGGTCACACTGAAGCTTTCTTT CASSVITGHTEAFF
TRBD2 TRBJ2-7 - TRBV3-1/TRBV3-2 TGTGCCAGCAGCCAAGAAGCGAGCGGGGGCTACGAGCAGTACTTC CASSQEASGGYEQYF
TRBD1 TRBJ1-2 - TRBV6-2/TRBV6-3 TGTGCCAGCAGTACACCTCGGACAGGGGGCATCTATGGCTACACCTTC CASSTPRTGGIYGYTF
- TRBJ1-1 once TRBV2 TGTGCCAGCAGGGAGAGGATACAGGCTGAAGCTTTCTTT CASRERIQAEAFF
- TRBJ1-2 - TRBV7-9 TGTGCCAGCAGCTTACCGGTCAACTATGGCTACACCTTC CASSLPVNYGYTF
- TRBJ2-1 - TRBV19 TGTGCCAGTCGGGGGAGCTCCTACAATGAGCAGTTCTTC CASRGSSYNEQFF
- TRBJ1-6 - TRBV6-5 TGTGCCAGCAGGTATTCTAATTCACCCCTCCACTTT CASRYSNSPLHF
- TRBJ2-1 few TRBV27 TGTGCCAGCGGTCGGGCGGGGTCGGGGGTTTACAATGAGCAGTTCTTC CASGRAGSGVYNEQFF
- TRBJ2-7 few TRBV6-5 TGTGCCATTCAGGACTACGAGCAGTACTTC CAIQDYEQYF
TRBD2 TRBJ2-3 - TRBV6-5 TGTGCCAGCAGAGATAGCGGGGGGCGCACAGATACGCAGTATTTT CASRDSGGRTDTQYF
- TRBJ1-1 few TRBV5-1 TGCGCCAGCAGCTTGACAGGGATGAACACTGAAGCTTTCTTT CASSLTGMNTEAFF
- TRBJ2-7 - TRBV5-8 TGTGCCAGCAGTTCTTGGGACACATACGAGCAGTACTTC CASSSWDTYEQYF
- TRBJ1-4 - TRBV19 TGTGCCAGTAGCCGGGACACCGACGAAAAACTGTTTTTT CASSRDTDEKLFF
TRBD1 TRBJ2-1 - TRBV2 TGTGCCGTTCACAGGGGACAAGGGACCAATGAGCAGTTCTTC CAVHRGQGTNEQFF
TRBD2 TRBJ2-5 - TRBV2 TGTGCCAGCAGTGAAGCGCTGGGACTAGCGGCGTCGGCCCAGTACTTC CASSEALGLAASAQYF
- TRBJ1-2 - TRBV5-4 TGTGCCAGCAGCTTGGTTACAGGGCTGGGGGGCTACACCTTC CASSLVTGLGGYTF
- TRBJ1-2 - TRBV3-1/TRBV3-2 TGTGCCAGCAGCCAGACAGGAATAGACTACACCTTC CASSQTGIDYTF
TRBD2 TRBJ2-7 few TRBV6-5 TGTGCCAGCAGTTACTCGTCGGGCGCCGGGGGGTACGAGCAGTACTTC CASSYSSGAGGYEQYF
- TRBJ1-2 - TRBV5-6 TGTGCCAGCAGCTTGCAGGGGACCGACAGCTCGTGCACCTTC CASSLQGTDSSCTF
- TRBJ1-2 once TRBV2 TGTGCCAGCAGGCTGGACAGTCCCTATGGCTACACCTTC CASRLDSPYGYTF
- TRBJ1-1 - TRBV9 TGTGCCAGCAGCCAAGAGGGGGGGCTGAGTAAAGCTTTCTTT CASSQEGGLSKAFF
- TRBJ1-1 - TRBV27 TGTGCCAGCAGTTTATCGCGGGGGGCAGGGTACACTGAAGCTTTCTTT CASSLSRGAGYTEAFF
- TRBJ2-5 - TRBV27 TGTGCCCGTTGGCAGGGCCAAGAGACCCAGTACTTC CARWQGQETQYF
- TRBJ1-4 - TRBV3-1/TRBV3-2 TGTGCCAGCAGCTATAGGGGGACCCAAAATGAAAAACTGTTTTTT CASSYRGTQNEKLFF
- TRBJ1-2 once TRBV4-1 TGCGCCAGCAGCCAAGGGGGGGGGCCCCACTATGGCTACACCTTC CASSQGGGPHYGYTF
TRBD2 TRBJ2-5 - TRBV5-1 TGCGCCAGCAGCTTGGATCTAGCGGGGGGGGAGACCCAGTACTTC CASSLDLAGGETQYF
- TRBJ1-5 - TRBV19 TGTGCCAGTACCTCAGGGGCCTCCAATCAGCCCCAGCATTTT CASTSGASNQPQHF
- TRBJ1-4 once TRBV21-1 TGTGCCAGCCCCCGGGTCGCAACTAATGAAAAACTGTTTTTT CASPRVATNEKLFF
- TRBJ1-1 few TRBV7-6 TGTGCCAGCAGCTTACAGGGAGGAATGAACACTGAAGCTTTCTTT CASSLQGGMNTEAFF
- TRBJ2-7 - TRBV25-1 TGTGCCAGCAGTGCCCGGGTCGGCTACGAGCAGTACTTC CASSARVGYEQYF
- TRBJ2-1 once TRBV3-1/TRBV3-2 TGTGCCAGCAGCCCGTCCGGGAATGAGCAGTTCTTC CASSPSGNEQFF
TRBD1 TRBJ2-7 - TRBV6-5 TGTGCCAGCAGCCGAGAAGGGCAGGGGGCCTACGAGCAGTACTTC CASSREGQGAYEQYF
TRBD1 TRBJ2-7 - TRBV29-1 TGCAGCGGTCTGACAGGGTCGAGCTACGAGCAGTACTTC CSGLTGSSYEQYF
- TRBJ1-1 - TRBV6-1 TGTGCCAGCAGTTCTCTTCTAAATATGAACACTGAAGCTTTCTTT CASSSLLNMNTEAFF
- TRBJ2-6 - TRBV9 TGTGCCAGCAGCTTCGGACCCGGGGGTTCCTCTGGGGCCAACGTCCTGACTTTC CASSFGPGGSSGANVLTF
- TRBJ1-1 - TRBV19 TGTGCCAGTAGTATAGGACGGGACTCCCTACGTGAAGCTTTCTTT CASSIGRDSLREAFF
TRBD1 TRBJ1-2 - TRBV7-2 TGTGCCAGCAGCTTAGGCCCACGACAGGGTTTGGAATATGGCTACACCTTC CASSLGPRQGLEYGYTF
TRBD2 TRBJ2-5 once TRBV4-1 TGCGCCAGCAGCCCCTTTCGACTAGCGGGGGGGCGGGAGACCCAGTACTTC CASSPFRLAGGRETQYF
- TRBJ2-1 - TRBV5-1 TGCGCCAGCAGCTTAGGTTGGGCATACAATGAGCAGTTCTTC CASSLGWAYNEQFF
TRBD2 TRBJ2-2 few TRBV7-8 TGTGCCAGCAGCCCAGGACTAGCGGGGGGTGGCGGGGAGCTGTTTTTT CASSPGLAGGGGELFF
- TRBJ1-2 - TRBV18 TGTGCCAGCTCACCCTCAGGGATGAAGGGCTACACCTTC CASSPSGMKGYTF